This T cell receptor beta chain was sequenced during a study of cytomegalovirus exposure and HLA in healthy donors. Broader study findings: Rarity held for most TCR sequences, but there were some public TCRs that occurred in many donors. There were over 150 TCR beta chains listed as cytomegalovirus-associated. Per published reports, the classifier diagnosed cytomegalovirus status with high specificity and sensitivity.

V was cut by 9 bases and J by 3 bases, with 11 bases left in between. The CDR3 extends over 12 amino acids. Clones were sequenced by immunoSEQ multiplex PCR, and TCRdb holds only the in-frame ones, with some missing. In the table there are fewer than 200,000 clones, roughly nine tenths of which are singletons. It was the roughly 110-subject validation cohort, separate from the approximately 700-subject first cohort, to which the donors belonged. With respect to this clone: Its antigen is unknown.

The source is a young woman in good health and CMV-seronegative. The specimen was PBMCs. The chain recombines TRBV23-1 with TRBJ1-2; D gene unclear. TRBV23-1 is noted as an ORF with a role that remains uncertain. The CDR3 sequence: CASRAWHYGYTF. CDR3 in DNA: TGCGCCAGTCGGGCCTGGCACTATGGCTACACCTTC.